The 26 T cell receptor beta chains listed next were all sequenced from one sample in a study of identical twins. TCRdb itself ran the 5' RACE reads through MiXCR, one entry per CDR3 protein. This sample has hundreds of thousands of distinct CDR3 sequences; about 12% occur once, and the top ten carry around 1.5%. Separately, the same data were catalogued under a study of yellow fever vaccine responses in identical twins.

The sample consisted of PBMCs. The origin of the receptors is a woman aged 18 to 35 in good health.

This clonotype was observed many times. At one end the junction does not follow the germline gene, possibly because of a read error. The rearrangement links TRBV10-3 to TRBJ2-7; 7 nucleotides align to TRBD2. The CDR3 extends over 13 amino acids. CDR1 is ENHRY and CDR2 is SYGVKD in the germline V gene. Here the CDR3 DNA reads TGTGCGATCACGGGACCGGGGGGCTACGAGCAGTACTTC. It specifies CAITGPGGYEQYF.

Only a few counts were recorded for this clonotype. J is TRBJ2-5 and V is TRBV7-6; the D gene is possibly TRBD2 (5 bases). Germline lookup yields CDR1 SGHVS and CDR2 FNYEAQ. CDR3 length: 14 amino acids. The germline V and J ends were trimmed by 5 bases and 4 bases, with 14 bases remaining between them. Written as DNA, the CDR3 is TGTGCCAGCAGCGACCCCAGAGGGAGAGAGACCCAGTACTTC. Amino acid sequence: CASSDPRGRETQYF.

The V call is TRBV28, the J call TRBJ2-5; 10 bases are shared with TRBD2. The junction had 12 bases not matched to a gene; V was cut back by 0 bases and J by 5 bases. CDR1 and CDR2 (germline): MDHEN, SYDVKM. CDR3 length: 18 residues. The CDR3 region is CASSLWSGRLAGDETQYF. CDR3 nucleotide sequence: TGTGCCAGCAGTTTATGGTCGGGTCGGCTAGCGGGAGATGAGACCCAGTACTTC. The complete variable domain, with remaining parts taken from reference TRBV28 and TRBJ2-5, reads DVKVTQSSRYLVKRTGEKVFLECVQDMDHENMFWYRQDPGLGLRLIYFSYDVKMKEKGDIPEGYSVSREKKERFSLILESASTNQTSMYLCASSLWSGRLAGDETQYFGPGTRLLVL.

This CDR3 is CAIGGDSRSTVLTF. The CDR3 DNA sequence: TGTGCCATCGGGGGGGACAGCCGGTCCACCGTCCTGACTTTC. The chain joins TRBV10-3 to TRBJ2-6; D tentatively reads TRBD1 or TRBD2 (7 bases each). The CDR3 is 14 amino acids. Germline CDR1 and CDR2: ENHRY and SYGVKD. V gave up 8 bases and J gave up 12 bases, with 20 bases separating them.

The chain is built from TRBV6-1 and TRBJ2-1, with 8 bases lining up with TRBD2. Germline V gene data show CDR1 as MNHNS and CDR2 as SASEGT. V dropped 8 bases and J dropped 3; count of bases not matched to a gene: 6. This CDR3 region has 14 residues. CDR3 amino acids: CASHTSGVYNEQFF. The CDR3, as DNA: TGTGCCAGCCATACTAGCGGAGTCTACAATGAGCAGTTCTTC.

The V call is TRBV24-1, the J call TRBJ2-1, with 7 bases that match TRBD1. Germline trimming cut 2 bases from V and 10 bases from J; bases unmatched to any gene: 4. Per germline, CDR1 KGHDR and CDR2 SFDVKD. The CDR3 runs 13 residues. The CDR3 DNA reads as TGTGCCACCAGTGATTACAGGGGTGGGGAGCAGTTCTTC. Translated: CATSDYRGGEQFF.

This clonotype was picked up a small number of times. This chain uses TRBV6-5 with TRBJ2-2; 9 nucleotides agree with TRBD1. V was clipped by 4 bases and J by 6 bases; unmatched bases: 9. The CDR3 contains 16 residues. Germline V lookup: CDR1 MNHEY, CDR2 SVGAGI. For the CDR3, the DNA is TGTGCCAGCAGTTCATCCGGGACAGGGTGGGCCGGGGAGCTGTTTTTT. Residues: CASSSSGTGWAGELFF.

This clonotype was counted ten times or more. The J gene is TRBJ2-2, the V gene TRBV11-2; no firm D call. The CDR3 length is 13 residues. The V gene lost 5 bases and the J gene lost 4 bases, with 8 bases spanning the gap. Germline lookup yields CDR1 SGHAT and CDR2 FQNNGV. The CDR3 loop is CASSLGFTGELFF. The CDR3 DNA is TGTGCCAGCAGCCTGGGATTCACCGGGGAGCTGTTTTTT.

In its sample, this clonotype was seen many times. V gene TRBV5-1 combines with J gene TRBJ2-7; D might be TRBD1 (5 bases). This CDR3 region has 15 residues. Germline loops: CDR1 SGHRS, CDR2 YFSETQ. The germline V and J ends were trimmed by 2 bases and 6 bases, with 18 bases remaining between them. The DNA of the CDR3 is TGCGCCAGCAGCTTAAAGACAGACTTGGGTTCCGAGCAGTACTTC. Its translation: CASSLKTDLGSEQYF.

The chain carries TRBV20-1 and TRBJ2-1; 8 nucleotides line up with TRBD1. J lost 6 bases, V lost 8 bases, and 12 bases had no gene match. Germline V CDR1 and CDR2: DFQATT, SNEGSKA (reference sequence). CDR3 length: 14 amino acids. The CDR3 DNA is TGCAGTCCGAACCCGACAGGGGCTTCCAATGAGCAGTTCTTC. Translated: CSPNPTGASNEQFF.

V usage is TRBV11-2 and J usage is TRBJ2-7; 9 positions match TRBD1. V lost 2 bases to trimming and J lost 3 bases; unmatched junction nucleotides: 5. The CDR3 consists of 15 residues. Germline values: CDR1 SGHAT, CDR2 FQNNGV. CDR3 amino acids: CASSLSGTGNYEQYF. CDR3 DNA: TGTGCCAGCAGCTTATCCGGGACAGGGAACTACGAGCAGTACTTC.

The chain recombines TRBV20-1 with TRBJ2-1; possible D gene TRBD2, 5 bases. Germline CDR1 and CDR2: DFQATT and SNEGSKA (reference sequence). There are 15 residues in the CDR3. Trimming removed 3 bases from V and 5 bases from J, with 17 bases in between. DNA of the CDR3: TGCAGTGCTAGGGACTTGCAAAAAAGGCACAATGAGCAGTTCTTC. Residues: CSARDLQKRHNEQFF.

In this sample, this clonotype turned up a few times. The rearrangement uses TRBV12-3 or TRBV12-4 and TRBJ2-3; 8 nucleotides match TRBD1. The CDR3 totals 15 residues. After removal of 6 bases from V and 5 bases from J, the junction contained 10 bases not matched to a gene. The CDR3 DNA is TGTGCCAGCAGCAAACAGGGGGTGAATGGAGATACGCAGTATTTT. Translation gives CASSKQGVNGDTQYF.

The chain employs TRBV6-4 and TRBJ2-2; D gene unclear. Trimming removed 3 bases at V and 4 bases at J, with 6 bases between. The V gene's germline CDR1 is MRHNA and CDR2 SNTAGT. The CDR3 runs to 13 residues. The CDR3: CASSESTTGELFF. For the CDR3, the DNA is TGTGCCAGCAGTGAAAGCACCACCGGGGAGCTGTTTTTT.

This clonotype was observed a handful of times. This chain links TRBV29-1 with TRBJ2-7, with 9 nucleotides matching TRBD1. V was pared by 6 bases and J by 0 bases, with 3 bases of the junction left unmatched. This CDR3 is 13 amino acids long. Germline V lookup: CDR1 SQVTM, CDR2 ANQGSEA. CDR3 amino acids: CSVRQGGSYEQYF. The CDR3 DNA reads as TGCAGCGTCAGACAGGGGGGCTCCTACGAGCAGTACTTC.

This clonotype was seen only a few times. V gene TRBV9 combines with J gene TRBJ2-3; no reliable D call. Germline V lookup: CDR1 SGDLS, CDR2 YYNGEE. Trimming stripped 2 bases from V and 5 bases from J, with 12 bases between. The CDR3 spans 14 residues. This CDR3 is CASSVTRTRDTQYF. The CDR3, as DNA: TGTGCCAGCAGCGTGACGCGTACAAGAGATACGCAGTATTTT. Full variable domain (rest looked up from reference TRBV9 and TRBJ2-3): DSGVTQTPKHLITATGQRVTLRCSPRSGDLSVYWYQQSLDQGLQFLIQYYNGEERAKGNILERFSAQQFPDLHSELNLSSLELGDSALYFCASSVTRTRDTQYFGPGTRLTVL.

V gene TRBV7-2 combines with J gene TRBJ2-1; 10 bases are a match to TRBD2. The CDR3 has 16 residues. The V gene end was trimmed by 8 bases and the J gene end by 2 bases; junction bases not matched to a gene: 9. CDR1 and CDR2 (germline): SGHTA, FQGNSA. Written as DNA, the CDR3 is TGTGCCAGCCCACCGCTAGCGGGAGCGGCCTACAATGAGCAGTTCTTC. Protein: CASPPLAGAAYNEQFF. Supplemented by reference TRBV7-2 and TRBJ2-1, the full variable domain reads GAGVSQSPSNKVTEKGKDVELRCDPISGHTALYWYRQSLGQGLEFLIYFQGNSAPDKSGLPSDRFSAERTGGSVSTLTIQRTQQEDSAVYLCASPPLAGAAYNEQFFGPGTRLTVL.

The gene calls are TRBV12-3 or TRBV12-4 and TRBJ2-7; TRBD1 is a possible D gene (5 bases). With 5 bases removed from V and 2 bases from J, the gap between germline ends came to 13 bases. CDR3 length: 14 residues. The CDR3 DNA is TGTGCCAGCAGTCACGAAGACAGAACCTACGAGCAGTACTTC. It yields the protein CASSHEDRTYEQYF.

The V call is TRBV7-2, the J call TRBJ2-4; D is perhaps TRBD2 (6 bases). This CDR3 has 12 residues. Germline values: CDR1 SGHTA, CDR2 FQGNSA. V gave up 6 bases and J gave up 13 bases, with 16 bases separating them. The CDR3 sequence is CASRGEDWRQYF. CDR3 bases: TGTGCCAGCAGGGGGGAGGATTGGCGACAGTACTTC.

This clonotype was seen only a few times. CDR3 nucleotide sequence: TGTGCCAGCAGTTTAATCCCCCCCGGCACGCAGTATTTT. It encodes CASSLIPPGTQYF. The chain employs TRBV28 and TRBJ2-3; unclear D gene. This CDR3 has 13 amino acids. With 2 bases removed from V and 9 bases from J, the gap between germline ends came to 12 bases. In germline, CDR1 is MDHEN, CDR2 SYDVKM.

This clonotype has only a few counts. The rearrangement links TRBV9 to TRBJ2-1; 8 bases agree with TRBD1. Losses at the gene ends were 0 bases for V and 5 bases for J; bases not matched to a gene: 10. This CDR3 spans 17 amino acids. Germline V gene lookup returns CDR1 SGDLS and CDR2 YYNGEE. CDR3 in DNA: TGTGCCAGCAGCGTAGCGGTCACAGGGGGTGTCGACAATGAGCAGTTCTTC. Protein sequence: CASSVAVTGGVDNEQFF.

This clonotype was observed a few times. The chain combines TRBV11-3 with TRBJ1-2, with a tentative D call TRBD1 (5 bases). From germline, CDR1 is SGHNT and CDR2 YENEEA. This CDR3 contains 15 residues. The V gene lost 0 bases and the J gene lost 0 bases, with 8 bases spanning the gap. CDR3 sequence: CASSLDGGANYGYTF. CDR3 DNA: TGTGCCAGCAGCTTAGATGGAGGGGCTAACTATGGCTACACCTTC.

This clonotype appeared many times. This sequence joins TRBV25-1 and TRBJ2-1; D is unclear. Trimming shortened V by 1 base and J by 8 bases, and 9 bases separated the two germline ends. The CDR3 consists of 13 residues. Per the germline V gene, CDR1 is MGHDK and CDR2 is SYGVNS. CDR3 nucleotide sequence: TGTGCCAGCAGTGAATCCCCTTTCGATGAGCAGTTCTTC. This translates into CASSESPFDEQFF.

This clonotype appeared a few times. CDR3 DNA: TGTGCCAGCAGTTATAGGATGGGCCAGGGAGCAAACACCGGGGAGCTGTTTTTT. Its protein product is CASSYRMGQGANTGELFF. The V and J genes are TRBV6-5 and TRBJ2-2, with D perhaps assigned TRBD1 or TRBD2 (5 bases each). V was shortened by 3 bases and J by 2 bases, with 19 bases between the two germline ends. Germline V gives CDR1 MNHEY, CDR2 SVGAGI. The CDR3 contains 18 residues.

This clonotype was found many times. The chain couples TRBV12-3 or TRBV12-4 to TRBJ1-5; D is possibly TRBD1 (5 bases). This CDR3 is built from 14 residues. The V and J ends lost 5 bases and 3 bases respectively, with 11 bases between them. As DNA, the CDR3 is TGTGCCAGCAGTGGCACAGGAGACAATCAGCCCCAGCATTTT. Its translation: CASSGTGDNQPQHF.

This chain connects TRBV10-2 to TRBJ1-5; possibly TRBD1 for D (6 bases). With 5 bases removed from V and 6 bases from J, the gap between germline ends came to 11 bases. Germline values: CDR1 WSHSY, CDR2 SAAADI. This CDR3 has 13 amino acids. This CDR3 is CASSTQGIQPQHF. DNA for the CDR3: TGCGCCAGCAGTACACAGGGCATTCAGCCCCAGCATTTT.